In this sample, the clone carrying this T cell receptor beta chain is medium-sized (0.01 to 0.1%). Carried by each TCR cDNA molecule was a unique molecular identifier. TCRdb processed the 5' RACE reads anew with MiXCR; each CDR3 protein has one entry. This sample yields thousands of distinct CDR3 sequences, of which 14% to 15% are seen a single time; roughly 25% belongs to the top ten. The time point was: sample taken at primary tumor resection. The record originates from a study of spatial heterogeneity in lung cancer. Germline CDR1 is SGHNT and CDR2 is YYREEE (reference sequence). V dropped 2 bases and J dropped 2; count of bases not matched to a gene: 5. The CDR3 spans 15 residues.

J is TRBJ2-3 and V is TRBV5-4, with 7 bases aligning to TRBD1. The clonotype originates from a male donor with early-stage non-small cell lung cancer. The sample consisted of normal lung tissue next to the tumor, taken at surgery. CDR3 sequence: CASSFEGQYTDTQYF. CDR3 in DNA: TGTGCCAGCAGCTTTGAGGGACAGTACACAGATACGCAGTATTTT. Based on the CDR3 plus reference TRBV5-4 and TRBJ2-3, the full variable domain is ETGVTQSPTHLIKTRGQQVTLRCSSQSGHNTVSWYQQALGQGPQFIFQYYREEENGRGNFPPRFSGLQFPNYSSELNVNALELDDSALYLCASSFEGQYTDTQYFGPGTRLTVL.